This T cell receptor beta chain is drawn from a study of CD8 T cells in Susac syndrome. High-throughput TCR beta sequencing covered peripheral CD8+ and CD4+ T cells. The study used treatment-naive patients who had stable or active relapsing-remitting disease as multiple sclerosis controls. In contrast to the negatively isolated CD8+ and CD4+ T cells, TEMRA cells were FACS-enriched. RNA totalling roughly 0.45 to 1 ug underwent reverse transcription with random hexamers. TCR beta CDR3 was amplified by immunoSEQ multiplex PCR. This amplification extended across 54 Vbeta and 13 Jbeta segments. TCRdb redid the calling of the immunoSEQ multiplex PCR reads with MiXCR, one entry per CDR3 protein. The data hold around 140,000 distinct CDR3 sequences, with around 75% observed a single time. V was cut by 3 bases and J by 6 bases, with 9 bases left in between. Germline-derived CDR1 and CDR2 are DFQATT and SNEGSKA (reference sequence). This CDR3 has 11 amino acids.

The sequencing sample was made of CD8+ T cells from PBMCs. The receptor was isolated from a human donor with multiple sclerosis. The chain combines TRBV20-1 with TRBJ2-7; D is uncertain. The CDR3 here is CSASGMGEQYV. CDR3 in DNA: TGCAGTGCTAGTGGCATGGGCGAGCAGTACGTC.